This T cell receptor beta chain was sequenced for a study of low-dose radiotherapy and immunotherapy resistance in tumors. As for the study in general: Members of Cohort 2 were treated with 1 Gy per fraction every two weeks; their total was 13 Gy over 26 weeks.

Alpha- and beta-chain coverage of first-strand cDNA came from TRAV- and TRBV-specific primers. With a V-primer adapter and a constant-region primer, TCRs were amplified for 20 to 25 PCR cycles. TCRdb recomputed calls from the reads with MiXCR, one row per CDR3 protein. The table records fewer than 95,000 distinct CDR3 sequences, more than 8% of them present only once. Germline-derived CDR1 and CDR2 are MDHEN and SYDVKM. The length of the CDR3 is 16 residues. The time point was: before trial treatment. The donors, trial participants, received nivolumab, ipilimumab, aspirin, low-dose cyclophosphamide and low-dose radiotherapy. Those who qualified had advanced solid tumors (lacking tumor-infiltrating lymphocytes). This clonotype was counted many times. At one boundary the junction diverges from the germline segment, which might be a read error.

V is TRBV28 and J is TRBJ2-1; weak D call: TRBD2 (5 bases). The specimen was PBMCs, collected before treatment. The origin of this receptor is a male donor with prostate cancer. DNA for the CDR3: TGCGCCAGCAGCCAAGAGGGCCGGAGTTCCTACAATGAGCAGTTCTTC. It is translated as CASSQEGRSSYNEQFF.